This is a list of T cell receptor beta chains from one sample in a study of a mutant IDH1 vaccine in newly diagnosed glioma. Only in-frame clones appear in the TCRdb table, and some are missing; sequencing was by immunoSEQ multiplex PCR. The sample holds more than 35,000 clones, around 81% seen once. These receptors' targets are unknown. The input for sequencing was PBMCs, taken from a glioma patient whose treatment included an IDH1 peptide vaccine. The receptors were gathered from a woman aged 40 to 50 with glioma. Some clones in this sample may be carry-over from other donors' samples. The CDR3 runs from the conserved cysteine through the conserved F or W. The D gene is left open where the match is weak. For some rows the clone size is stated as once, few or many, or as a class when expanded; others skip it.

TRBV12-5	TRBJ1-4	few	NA	TGTGAGCCGACCCAGGGTGCAACTAATGAAAAACTGTTTTTT	CEPTQGATNEKLFF
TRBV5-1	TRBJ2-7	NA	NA	TGCGCCAGCAGCTGGATTTCAGGCGACCGCTCCTACGAGCAGTACTTC	CASSWISGDRSYEQYF
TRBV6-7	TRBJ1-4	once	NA	TGTGCCAGCAGTCTCCGGGACGAAGGGGAAAAACTGTTTTTT	CASSLRDEGEKLFF
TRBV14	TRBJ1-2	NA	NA	TGTGCCAGCAGCCCGAGACTGGACGGGGTAGGCGGCTACACCTTC	CASSPRLDGVGGYTF
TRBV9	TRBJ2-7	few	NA	TGTGCCAGCAGCGTAGATGGCCAGGCCGCGACGCAGGAGCAGTACTTC	CASSVDGQAATQEQYF
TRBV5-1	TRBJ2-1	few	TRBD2	TGCGCCAGCAGCTTGCGGCTAGCGGGACTAAATGAGCAGTTCTTC	CASSLRLAGLNEQFF
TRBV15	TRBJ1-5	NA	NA	TGTGCCACCAGCAGAGGGGCCTGGGGCGGGCCCCAGCATTTT	CATSRGAWGGPQHF
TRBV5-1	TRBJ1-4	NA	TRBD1	TGCGCCAGCAGCCCCCGACAGGGGGTTGATGAAAAACTGTTTTTT	CASSPRQGVDEKLFF
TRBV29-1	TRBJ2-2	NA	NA	TGCAGTGTGACTAGTTTTGCCGGGGAGCTGTTTTTT	CSVTSFAGELFF
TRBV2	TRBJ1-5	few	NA	TGTGCCAGCAGGAGAGGGGTTAATAGCAATCAGCCCCAGCATTTT	CASRRGVNSNQPQHF
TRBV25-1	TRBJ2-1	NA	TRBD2	TGTGCCAGCAGTGCCCTTAGCGGGACCGCAAATGAGCAGTTCTTC	CASSALSGTANEQFF
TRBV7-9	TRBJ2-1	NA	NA	TGTGCCAGCAGTCGCCCTGGGGGGAGCGCCAGATACAATGAGCAGTTCTTC	CASSRPGGSARYNEQFF
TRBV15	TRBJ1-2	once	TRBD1	TGTGCCACCAGCAGGGGACAGGGGAATATCTATGGCTACACCTTC	CATSRGQGNIYGYTF
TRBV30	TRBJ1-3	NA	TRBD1	TGTGCCGTTGGGACAGACTCTGGAAACACCATATATTTT	CAVGTDSGNTIYF
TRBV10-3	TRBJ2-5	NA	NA	TGTGCCATCAGTGAGTCGGTGGGACCGAGAAAAGAGACCCAGTACTTC	CAISESVGPRKETQYF
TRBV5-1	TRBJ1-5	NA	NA	TGCGCCAGCAGCTTGGATGGGGCTCGCAATCAGCCCCAGCATTTT	CASSLDGARNQPQHF
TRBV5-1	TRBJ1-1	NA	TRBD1	TGCGCCAGCAGCCCCAGACAGGGCAACACTGAAGCTTTCTTT	CASSPRQGNTEAFF
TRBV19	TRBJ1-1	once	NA	TGTGCCAGTACACCGGGCACTGAAGCTTTCTTT	CASTPGTEAFF
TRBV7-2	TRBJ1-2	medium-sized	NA	TGTGCCAGCAGCTTATTAGCAGGAACTAAGGGGTCCTATGGCTACACCTTC	CASSLLAGTKGSYGYTF
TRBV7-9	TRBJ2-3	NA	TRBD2	TGTGCCAGCAGCCCGGGACTAGTGGTGTATACGCAGTATTTT	CASSPGLVVYTQYF
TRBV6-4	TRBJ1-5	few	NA	TGTGCCAGCAGTGACTCGAGCTTACGGGACACTTCCGCGATTTATAGCAATCAGCCCCAGCATTTT	CASSDSSLRDTSAIYSNQPQHF
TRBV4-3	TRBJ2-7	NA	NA	TGCGCCAGAGCCCTCGGGTCCCAGCAGTACTTC	CARALGSQQYF
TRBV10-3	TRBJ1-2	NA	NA	TGTGCCATCAGGGTGGACAGCCCTCTCCGTGGCTACACCTTC	CAIRVDSPLRGYTF
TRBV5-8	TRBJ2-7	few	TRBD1	TGTGCCAGCAGCGACCGGGGACAGTTGTTAGGTGAGCAGTACTTC	CASSDRGQLLGEQYF
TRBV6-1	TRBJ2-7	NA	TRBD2	TGTGCCAGCAGTGCGACTAGCGGTGGGAACGAGCAGTACTTC	CASSATSGGNEQYF
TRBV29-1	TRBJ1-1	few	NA	TGCAGCGTTGGTCTAGCTTTCTTT	CSVGLAFF
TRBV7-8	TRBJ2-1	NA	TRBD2	TGTGCCAGCAGCACACGGAGAACTAGCGGGTACAATGAGCAGTTCTTC	CASSTRRTSGYNEQFF
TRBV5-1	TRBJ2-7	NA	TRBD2	TGCGCCAGCAGCGCCCAGACTAGCAGATACTACGAGCAGTACTTC	CASSAQTSRYYEQYF
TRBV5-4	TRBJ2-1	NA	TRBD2	TGTGCCAGCATGCGTCCAGACCGGGCGGGAGGCGAGCAGTTCTTC	CASMRPDRAGGEQFF
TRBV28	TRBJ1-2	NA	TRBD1	TGTGCCAGCAGTATCGGACAGGGAGTGGGGGGCTACACCTTC	CASSIGQGVGGYTF
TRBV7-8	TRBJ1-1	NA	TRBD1	TGTGCCAGCAGTTTTAAGACAGGGGAGCGCCTCTTT	CASSFKTGERLF
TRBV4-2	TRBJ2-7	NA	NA	TGTGCCAGCAGTCCCGGGACTTTCTACGAGCAGTACTTC	CASSPGTFYEQYF
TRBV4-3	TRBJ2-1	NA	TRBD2	TGCGCCAGCAGCCAAGCGGCGGGAGTCTACAATGAGCAGTTCTTC	CASSQAAGVYNEQFF
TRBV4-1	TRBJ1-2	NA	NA	TGCGCCAGCAGCCAAGACAGGCTCGTCCATGGCTACACCTTC	CASSQDRLVHGYTF
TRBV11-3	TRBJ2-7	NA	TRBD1	TGTGCCAGCAGCTTAGCATCCGGGACAGCAAGTTACGAGCAGTACTTC	CASSLASGTASYEQYF
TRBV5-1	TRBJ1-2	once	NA	TGCGCCAGCAGCTCCGCCGGAGGCGATAACTATGGCTACACCTTC	CASSSAGGDNYGYTF
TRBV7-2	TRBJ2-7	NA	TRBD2	TGTGCCAGCAGCTTAGGGGGTGGCGGGAGGTACGAGCAGTACTTC	CASSLGGGGRYEQYF
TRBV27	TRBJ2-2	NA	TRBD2	TGTGCCAGCCGGAGCGGGGGGAGGGGGGAGCTGTTTTTT	CASRSGGRGELFF
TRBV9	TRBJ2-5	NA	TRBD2	TGTGCCAGCAGCGTATCAGCGGGGGGCCGTCAAGAGACCCAGTACTTC	CASSVSAGGRQETQYF
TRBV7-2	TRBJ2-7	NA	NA	TGTGCCAGCAGCTTCTTTTCAGGCGAGCAGTACTTC	CASSFFSGEQYF
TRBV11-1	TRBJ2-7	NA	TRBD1	TGTGCCAGCAGCCGGGATAGCGGACAGGGGCACGAGCAGTACTTC	CASSRDSGQGHEQYF
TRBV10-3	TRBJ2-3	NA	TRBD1	TGTGCCATCAGTCCCCCAGGGGGATACAGCACAGATACGCAGTATTTT	CAISPPGGYSTDTQYF
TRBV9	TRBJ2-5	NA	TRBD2	TGTGCCAGCAGCTCGTGGGGCGGCGGGGGACAAGAGACCCAGTACTTC	CASSSWGGGGQETQYF
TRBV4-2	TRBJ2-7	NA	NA	TGTGCCAGCAGCCCAAAAGCAGGGGCCTACGAGCAGTACTTC	CASSPKAGAYEQYF
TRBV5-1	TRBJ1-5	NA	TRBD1	TGCGCCAGCAGCTTAGGGGGCAACAATCAGCCCCAGCATTTT	CASSLGGNNQPQHF
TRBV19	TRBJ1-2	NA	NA	TGTGCCAGTAAGGCAGGGATGGTCTATGGCTACACCTTC	CASKAGMVYGYTF
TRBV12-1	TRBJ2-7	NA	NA	TGTGCCAGCAGCTTTGCCTTAGCGGGCCCAGGGACCTACGAGCAGTACTTC	CASSFALAGPGTYEQYF
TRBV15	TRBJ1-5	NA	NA	TGTGCCACCAGCTATGCCGAAAGGGAGTACAATCAGCCCCAGCATTTT	CATSYAEREYNQPQHF
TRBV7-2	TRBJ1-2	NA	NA	TGTGCCAGCAGCTTAGGAGGAAGGGCTAACTATGGCTACACCTTC	CASSLGGRANYGYTF
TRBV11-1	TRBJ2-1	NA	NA	TGTGCCAGCAGCACCCAGGACGCCAGCTCCTACAATGAGCAGTTCTTC	CASSTQDASSYNEQFF